A single sample is the source of the 17 T cell receptor beta chains below, sequenced in a study of blood T cells in healthy people across ages. PCR was performed a second time for roughly 6 to 12 cycles using a sample-barcoded 5' primer and a J-beta primer mix. TCRdb re-called the 5' RACE reads through MiXCR, storing one row per CDR3 protein. The table shows about 800,000 distinct CDR3 sequences, with about 47% occurring only once. Sequencing was done on a sample of blood. The source is an elderly man in good health.

Concerning this clonotype itself: The junction and the germline gene differ at one end; a read error may be behind it. The chain combines TRBV4-2 with TRBJ2-7; D remains ambiguous. The CDR3 loop spans 13 amino acids. Germline V CDR1 and CDR2: LGHNA, YNFKEQ. The CDR3, as DNA: TGTGCCAGCAGCCAAGATACCCTCTACGGGCAGTACTTC. It translates to CASSQDTLYGQYF.

This clonotype occurred a few times. V and J are TRBV10-2 and TRBJ2-3; 9 bases fit TRBD2. This CDR3 spans 14 amino acids. Losses at the gene ends were 10 bases for V and 1 base for J; bases not matched to a gene: 6. Germline V CDR1 and CDR2: WSHSY, SAAADI. The CDR3 DNA follows: TGCGCCACCGCGGGGGGGGTTGGCACAGATACGCAGTATTTT. It is translated as CATAGGVGTDTQYF.

This clonotype was recorded many times. The chain uses TRBV20-1 and TRBJ2-3, with 8 bases aligning to TRBD2. After removal of 6 bases from V and 4 bases from J, the junction contained 6 bases not matched to a gene. Germline V gene data show CDR1 as DFQATT and CDR2 as SNEGSKA (reference sequence). CDR3 length equals 13 residues. CDR3 nucleotide sequence: TGCAGTGCCGATACGGGAGGGCCAGATACGCAGTATTTT. It translates to CSADTGGPDTQYF.

This clonotype was seen more than once but under ten times. The chain joins TRBV5-5 to TRBJ2-7; D perhaps matches TRBD1 (6 bases). Germline values: CDR1 SGHKS, CDR2 YYEKEE (reference sequence). The CDR3 length is 15 residues. With 4 bases removed from V and 3 bases from J, the gap between germline ends came to 17 bases. DNA of the CDR3: TGTGCCAGCAGCATCCAATTAAGACAGGACTACGAGCAGTACTTC. This sequence encodes CASSIQLRQDYEQYF.

The V call is TRBV20-1, the J call TRBJ1-1; D perhaps matches TRBD1 (5 bases). CDR3 size: 15 residues. V was trimmed by 2 bases and J by 5 bases, leaving 18 bases between them. Germline V gene sequence: CDR1 DFQATT, CDR2 SNEGSKA (reference sequence). DNA of the CDR3: TGCAGTGCTAGATGGGGGGGAGGGTTGGAAACTGAAGCTTTCTTT. Translated, it gives CSARWGGGLETEAFF.

This clonotype occurred many times. The chain has TRBV9 and TRBJ2-7; tentatively, D is TRBD1 (5 bases). Looked up from germline, CDR1 is SGDLS and CDR2 is YYNGEE. CDR3 length equals 14 residues. Trimming left V 0 bases short and J 5 bases short, with 12 bases between. The CDR3 DNA sequence: TGTGCCAGCAGCGTAGGGCAGGGTGTTAACGAGCAGTACTTC. It translates to CASSVGQGVNEQYF.

On this clonotype itself: This clone may be a read error of a much larger clone one base away. The V gene is TRBV7-2, the J gene TRBJ2-7, with D uncertain. Germline V gene sequence: CDR1 SGHTA, CDR2 FQGNSA. Between the trimmed V and J ends, which lost 5 bases and 4 bases, there was a span of 12 bases. The length of the CDR3 is 13 residues. DNA for the CDR3: TGTGCCAGCAGCCCGGACGAGTGGTACGAGCAGTACTTC. Protein sequence: CASSPDEWYEQYF.

The chain uses TRBV5-1 and TRBJ2-5; the match to TRBD1 covers 10 bases. With 4 bases clipped from V and 8 bases from J, the junction kept 14 bases outside the gene matches. The CDR3 sequence is 16 residues long. CDR1 is SGHRS, CDR2 YFSETQ, per germline. CDR3 DNA sequence: TGCGCCAGCAGCCCAGACCTACCGGGACAGGGGTACACCCAGTACTTC. Its protein is CASSPDLPGQGYTQYF.

The chain uses TRBV10-2 and TRBJ1-2; D is possibly TRBD1 (6 bases). V lost 7 bases, J lost 2 bases, and 11 bases lay in between. CDR1 and CDR2 (germline): WSHSY, SAAADI. The CDR3 length is 13 residues. The CDR3 protein is CASTYRENYGYTF. CDR3 sequence (DNA): TGCGCCAGCACTTACAGGGAGAACTATGGCTACACCTTC.

This chain links TRBV25-1 with TRBJ1-6; 11 positions agree with TRBD1. Losses at the gene ends were 8 bases for V and 6 bases for J; bases not matched to a gene: 9. In germline, CDR1 is MGHDK, CDR2 SYGVNS. The CDR3 is made up of 16 amino acids. This CDR3 is CASRPDRGLVNSPLHF. The CDR3 nucleotides are TGTGCCAGCCGTCCGGACAGGGGGCTCGTTAATTCACCCCTCCACTTT.

The V and J genes are TRBV2 and TRBJ2-5; D is ambiguous. The CDR3 extends over 14 amino acids. Germline-derived CDR1 and CDR2 are SNHLY and FYNNEI. Trimming shortened V by 7 bases and J by 0 bases, and 12 bases separated the two germline ends. The CDR3 loop is CASNGRKYQETQYF. DNA for the CDR3: TGTGCCAGCAACGGCAGGAAGTACCAAGAGACCCAGTACTTC.

This clonotype was seen only a few times. The genes are TRBV20-1 and TRBJ2-1, with TRBD2 identical over 9 bases. From germline, CDR1 is DFQATT and CDR2 SNEGSKA (reference sequence). V trimming: 6 bases; J trimming: 9 bases; junction bases outside the gene matches: 18. This CDR3 is 16 amino acids long. Here the CDR3 DNA reads TGCAGTGCCCATAGGGGTCAGCGGGAGGTAGGAAGTGAGCAGTTCTTC. This gives the protein CSAHRGQREVGSEQFF.

The V and J genes are TRBV24-1 and TRBJ2-2, with 7 bases aligning to TRBD1. CDR3 length: 15 residues. Germline V gene sequence: CDR1 KGHDR, CDR2 SFDVKD. The V and J ends lost 5 bases and 10 bases, in that order; junction bases with no gene match: 12. The CDR3 reads CATSGRQGLFAELFF. The DNA of the CDR3 is TGTGCCACCAGTGGCCGACAGGGTTTATTTGCGGAGCTGTTTTTT.

V is TRBV29-1 and J is TRBJ2-7; TRBD2 agrees at 9 bases. The J call may be mistaken, given a closer DNA end match to TRBJ2-5. The CDR3 totals 13 residues. Germline loops: CDR1 SQVTM, CDR2 ANQGSEA. CDR3 nucleotides: TGCAGCGTTGGGACTAGCGCCGCAGAGACCCAGTACTTC. It is translated as CSVGTSAAETQYF.

This clonotype has at least ten counts. The CDR3 region is CSVGRSRVETQYF. Here the CDR3 DNA reads TGCAGCGTTGGGCGTTCGAGAGTAGAGACCCAGTACTTC. V gene TRBV29-1 combines with J gene TRBJ2-5, with D hard to call. The V gene lost 4 bases and the J gene lost 4 bases, with 13 bases spanning the gap. From germline, CDR1 is SQVTM and CDR2 ANQGSEA. This CDR3 contains 13 residues.

This clonotype is a singleton in its sample. J is TRBJ2-3 and V is TRBV29-1; D is unresolved. V dropped 7 bases and J dropped 4 bases, with 12 bases sitting between them. The germline V gene has CDR1 SQVTM and CDR2 ANQGSEA. The CDR3 loop spans 12 amino acids. The CDR3 sequence is CSGDLWADTQYF. CDR3 nucleotide sequence: TGCAGCGGGGATCTTTGGGCAGATACGCAGTATTTT.

CDR3 loop: CSASKAGVNNEQFF. DNA for the CDR3: TGCAGTGCTAGTAAAGCGGGAGTAAACAATGAGCAGTTCTTC. The V gene is TRBV20-1, the J gene TRBJ2-1; TRBD2 matches 8 bases. The CDR3 consists of 14 residues. Trimming took 3 bases from V and 5 from J; bases not matched to a gene: 6. The V gene's germline CDR1 is DFQATT and CDR2 SNEGSKA (reference sequence).